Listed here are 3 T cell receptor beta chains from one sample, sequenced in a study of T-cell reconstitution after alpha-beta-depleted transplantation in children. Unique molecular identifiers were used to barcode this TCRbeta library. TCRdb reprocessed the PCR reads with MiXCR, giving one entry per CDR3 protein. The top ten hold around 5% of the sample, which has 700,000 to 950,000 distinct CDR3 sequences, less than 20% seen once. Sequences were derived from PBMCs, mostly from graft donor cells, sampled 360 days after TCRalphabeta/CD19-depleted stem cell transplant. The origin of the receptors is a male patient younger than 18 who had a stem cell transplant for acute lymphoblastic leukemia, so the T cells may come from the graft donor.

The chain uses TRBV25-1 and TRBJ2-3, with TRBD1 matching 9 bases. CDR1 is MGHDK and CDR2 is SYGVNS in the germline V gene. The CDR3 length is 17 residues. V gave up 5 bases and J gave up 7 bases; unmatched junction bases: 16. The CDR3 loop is CASSPGQGRTSAHTQYF. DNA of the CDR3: TGTGCCAGCAGTCCTGGACAGGGGAGGACCTCTGCCCATACGCAGTATTTT.

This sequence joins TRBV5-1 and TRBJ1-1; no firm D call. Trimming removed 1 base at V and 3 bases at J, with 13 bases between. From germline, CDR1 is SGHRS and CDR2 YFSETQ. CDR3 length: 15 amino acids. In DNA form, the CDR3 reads TGCGCCAGCAGCTTGATCGGCCGGTCGGACACTGAAGCTTTCTTT. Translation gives CASSLIGRSDTEAFF.

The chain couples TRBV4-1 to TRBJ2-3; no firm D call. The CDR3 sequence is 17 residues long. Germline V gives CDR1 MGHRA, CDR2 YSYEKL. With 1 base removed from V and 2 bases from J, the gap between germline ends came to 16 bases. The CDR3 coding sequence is TGCGCCAGCAGCCAAGTTGGGCCTATCCCCCACACAGATACGCAGTATTTT. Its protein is CASSQVGPIPHTDTQYF.